A selection of T cell receptor beta chains follows, all from one sample in a study of T cell changes during pregnancy in multiple sclerosis. Measured with immunoSEQ multiplex PCR; TCRdb has only the in-frame clones, and not every one. The table includes around 77,000 clones, roughly nine tenths detected once. The material was peripheral blood, obtained in the third trimester of pregnancy. These receptors came from a female donor with multiple sclerosis, enrolled in a pregnancy study. Both conserved end residues are part of each CDR3. D genes are given only for firm matches. For some rows the clone size is stated as once, few or many, or as a class when expanded; others skip it.

j_call cdr3_length v_call d_call clone_size cdr3_aa cdr3_nt
TRBJ1-2 16 TRBV29-1 TRBD1 . CSAIQGDRVELDGYTF TGCAGCGCAATACAGGGGGACAGGGTAGAGTTGGATGGCTACACCTTC
TRBJ2-2 16 TRBV11-2 . . CASSPSPGQGTGELFF TGTGCCAGCAGCCCCTCACCCGGTCAGGGCACCGGGGAGCTGTTTTTT
TRBJ2-7 14 TRBV7-2 TRBD1 . CASSSYDRDHEQYF TGTGCCAGCAGCTCGTACGACAGGGACCACGAGCAGTACTTC
TRBJ2-1 17 TRBV4-3 . . CASSQDRFSVPYNEQFF TGCGCCAGCAGCCAAGATCGTTTTAGCGTCCCGTACAATGAGCAGTTCTTC
TRBJ2-1 17 TRBV19 TRBD2 . CASTLLSGLAGNNEQFF TGTGCCAGTACACTCCTTTCGGGACTAGCGGGAAACAATGAGCAGTTCTTC
TRBJ2-5 14 TRBV5-1 TRBD2 . CASSRGGTQETQYF TGCGCCAGCAGCCGCGGGGGGACCCAAGAGACCCAGTACTTC
TRBJ2-5 14 TRBV7-2 . once CASSPMSVQETQYF TGTGCCAGCAGCCCCATGTCGGTGCAAGAGACCCAGTACTTC
TRBJ2-1 18 TRBV5-6 TRBD2 . CASGRTSGRTYSYNEQFF TGTGCCAGCGGCCGGACTAGCGGGAGGACGTACTCCTACAATGAGCAGTTCTTC
TRBJ1-3 12 TRBV13 . . CASSSVGNTIYF TGTGCCAGCAGCTCCGTTGGAAACACCATATATTTT
TRBJ2-7 13 TRBV28 TRBD1 few CASSTGASYEQYF TGTGCCAGCAGTACAGGGGCCAGCTACGAGCAGTACTTC
TRBJ2-3 13 TRBV5-1 . once CASSRDSTDTQYF TGCGCCAGCAGCCGGGACTCCACAGATACGCAGTATTTT
TRBJ1-4 15 TRBV27 TRBD1 once CASSLAGTGNEKLFF TGTGCCAGCAGTTTAGCCGGGACAGGGAATGAAAAACTGTTTTTT
TRBJ1-6 15 TRBV6-5 . . CASSRPGQGNSPLHF TGTGCCAGCAGTCGCCCGGGACAAGGAAATTCACCCCTCCACTTT
TRBJ2-7 15 TRBV30 TRBD2 . CAWSPGLAGAYEQYF TGTGCCTGGAGCCCTGGACTAGCGGGGGCCTACGAGCAGTACTTC
TRBJ1-3 15 TRBV5-1 TRBD1 . CASSLGQGAGNTIYF TGCGCCAGCAGCTTGGGACAGGGTGCCGGAAACACCATATATTTT
TRBJ1-2 14 TRBV5-8 . . CASSFSGYYYGYTF TGTGCCAGCAGCTTCTCAGGTTACTACTATGGCTACACCTTC
TRBJ2-3 15 TRBV5-1 TRBD2 . CASGLGGLSTDTQYF TGCGCCAGCGGTCTCGGGGGACTAAGCACAGATACGCAGTATTTT
TRBJ1-3 15 TRBV7-2 . . CASSLSLFSGNTIYF TGTGCCAGCAGCTTAAGCCTTTTCTCTGGAAACACCATATATTTT